This TCR beta chain was retrieved from a study of chemoradiotherapy in HPV16-positive cancers. TCRdb keeps only in-frame clones here, not all; method: immunoSEQ multiplex PCR. Among roughly 20,000 clones, around 84% were seen once, and the ten largest hold about 3.5%. Germline V gene sequence: CDR1 SGHRS, CDR2 YFSETQ. V lost 7 bases, J lost 4 bases, and 20 bases lay in between. This CDR3 has 16 residues. The specimen comprised blood, sampled from a patient who underwent chemoradiotherapy. The rearrangement uses TRBV5-1 and TRBJ2-2; D may be TRBD1 or TRBD2 (6 bases each). The receptor comes from a human donor with HPV-associated anogenital cancer. The CDR3: CASAGVLGGPTGELFF. The CDR3 DNA follows: TGCGCCAGCGCAGGGGTATTGGGGGGACCCACCGGGGAGCTGTTTTTT.